One sample yielded the 17 T cell receptor beta chains listed below, sequenced in a study of shared clonotypes between healthy human individuals. TCRdb's table, derived via immunoSEQ multiplex PCR, lists solely in-frame clones and lacks some. Seen here are about 700,000 clones, around two thirds observed once, and the top ten hold over 1.5%. The sample taken for sequencing was memory CD4+ T cells sorted from blood. The subset denotes: CD45RA-negative fraction. These receptors originate from a woman in her 30s in good health.

The V and J genes are TRBV29-1 and TRBJ2-7; D may be TRBD2 (6 bases). This CDR3 has 17 residues. Germline loops: CDR1 SQVTM, CDR2 ANQGSEA. The V gene lost 6 bases and the J gene lost 3 bases, with 27 bases spanning the gap. CDR3 coding DNA: TGCAGCGTGGCCTCTAAAACGGGAGTATCGAGTTACTACGAGCAGTACTTC. Its protein is CSVASKTGVSSYYEQYF.

V is TRBV28 and J is TRBJ2-6; unclear D gene. V dropped 5 bases and J dropped 0 bases, with 17 bases sitting between them. This CDR3 region has 18 residues. Germline assignment: CDR1 MDHEN and CDR2 SYDVKM. CDR3 coding DNA: TGTGCCAGCAGTCGGGTCTCCCTATCGTACTCTGGGGCCAACGTCCTGACTTTC. Its translation is CASSRVSLSYSGANVLTF.

The J gene is TRBJ2-3, the V gene TRBV6-1; 7 nucleotides align to TRBD2. The CDR3 sequence is 14 residues long. The ends lost 8 bases at V and 1 base at J; junction bases unmatched: 6. The V gene's germline CDR1 is MNHNS and CDR2 SASEGT. Here the CDR3 DNA reads TGTGCCAGCCTCCTTGGGGGGGGCACAGATACGCAGTATTTT. Translated: CASLLGGGTDTQYF.

This clone has ten or more counts. J is TRBJ2-3 and V is TRBV6-4; 8 nucleotides match TRBD2. The CDR3 has 15 residues. CDR1 and CDR2 (germline): MRHNA, SNTAGT. V was clipped by 2 bases and J by 4 bases; unmatched bases: 5. This CDR3 reads CASSDGSGSADTQYF. The DNA of the CDR3 is TGTGCCAGCAGTGACGGCAGCGGGAGCGCAGATACGCAGTATTTT.

The rearrangement uses TRBV5-8 and TRBJ2-5; possibly TRBD2 for D (6 bases). CDR1 and CDR2 from the germline V gene are SGHTS and YDEGEE. Trimming took 2 bases from V and 5 from J, leaving 10 bases between them. The CDR3 runs to 13 residues. In nucleotides, the CDR3 is TGTGCCAGCAGCTTAGCTCGGGAGGAGACCCAGTACTTC. It specifies CASSLAREETQYF.

V and J are TRBV18 and TRBJ2-1, with no clear D. Germline CDR1 and CDR2: KGHSH and LQKENI. V was clipped by 2 bases and J by 3 bases, with 5 bases between them. This CDR3 has 13 amino acids. CDR3 bases: TGTGCCAGCTCACCAGGAAACTACAATGAGCAGTTCTTC. This codes for CASSPGNYNEQFF. The full variable domain, in which reference TRBV18 and TRBJ2-1 provide the parts outside the CDR3, is NAGVMQNPRHLVRRRGQEARLRCSPMKGHSHVYWYRQLPEEGLKFMVYLQKENIIDESGMPKERFSAEFPKEGPSILRIQQVVRGDSAAYFCASSPGNYNEQFFGPGTRLTVL.

The chain carries TRBV18 and TRBJ2-7; 10 bases agree with TRBD2. The germline V gene has CDR1 KGHSH and CDR2 LQKENI. J lost 3 bases, V lost 4 bases, and 6 bases had no gene match. This CDR3 is built from 15 residues. CDR3 in DNA: TGTGCCAGCTCACGTTTGTCTAGCGGGAGCTACGAGCAGTACTTC. Protein: CASSRLSSGSYEQYF.

The chain has TRBV28 and TRBJ1-3, with D hard to call. The CDR3 has 15 amino acids. V lost 10 bases and J lost 0, with 16 bases in between. CDR1 and CDR2 from the germline V gene are MDHEN and SYDVKM. The CDR3 DNA sequence: TGTGCCACTTCTATCCGTAGGAGCTCTGGAAACACCATATATTTT. This gives the protein CATSIRRSSGNTIYF.

V and J are TRBV18 and TRBJ1-2, with 9 bases that match TRBD1. CDR1 is KGHSH, CDR2 LQKENI, per germline. The CDR3 length is 15 residues. Trimming cost V 2 bases and J 5 bases; bases outside gene matches: 6. In DNA form, the CDR3 reads TGTGCCAGCTCACCAGCGGGACAGGGTGTGTATGGCTACACCTTC. It translates to CASSPAGQGVYGYTF. The full variable domain, its missing parts supplied by reference TRBV18 and TRBJ1-2, is NAGVMQNPRHLVRRRGQEARLRCSPMKGHSHVYWYRQLPEEGLKFMVYLQKENIIDESGMPKERFSAEFPKEGPSILRIQQVVRGDSAAYFCASSPAGQGVYGYTFGSGTRLTVV.

The chain links TRBV5-1 to TRBJ2-1, with D perhaps being TRBD1 or TRBD2 (6 bases each). Trimming removed 4 bases from V and 6 bases from J, with 23 bases in between. CDR3 length: 17 amino acids. Germline CDR1 reads SGHRS; CDR2 reads YFSETQ. The CDR3 here is CASSPQGLGRGGNEQFF. CDR3 in DNA: TGCGCCAGCAGCCCTCAAGGTTTAGGCAGGGGAGGCAATGAGCAGTTCTTC.

The gene calls are TRBV9 and TRBJ2-1; 7 bases align to TRBD2. Germline loops: CDR1 SGDLS, CDR2 YYNGEE. V gave up 4 bases and J gave up 4 bases; unmatched junction bases: 5. The CDR3 contains 14 residues. As DNA, the CDR3 is TGTGCCAGCAGCAACGGGACTAATTACAATGAGCAGTTCTTC. It is translated as CASSNGTNYNEQFF.

The rearrangement joins TRBV7-2 to TRBJ2-7; D possibly uses TRBD1 or TRBD2 (5 bases each). V was pared by 3 bases and J by 5 bases, with 17 bases between. Germline CDR1 SGHTA, CDR2 FQGNSA. This CDR3 is 15 amino acids long. The CDR3 spells CASSFARDLVHEQYF. CDR3 sequence (DNA): TGTGCCAGCAGCTTCGCCCGGGACCTCGTCCACGAGCAGTACTTC.

This chain connects TRBV27 to TRBJ1-5, with no clear D. V gave up 4 bases and J gave up 5 bases, with 9 bases separating them. The CDR3 is 13 amino acids. The germline V gene encodes CDR1 MNHEY and CDR2 SMNVEV (reference sequence). CDR3 loop: CASSYLAHQPQHF. In DNA, the CDR3 is TGTGCCAGCAGTTACTTGGCGCATCAGCCCCAGCATTTT.

The V call is TRBV7-2, the J call TRBJ2-7; D may correspond to TRBD1 or TRBD2 (7 bases each). Trimming removed 7 bases at V and 5 bases at J, with 18 bases between. CDR1 is SGHTA and CDR2 is FQGNSA in the germline V gene. There are 14 residues in the CDR3. DNA of the CDR3: TGTGCCAGCACCACCCAGCGGGACAGCCACGAGCAGTACTTC. This translates into CASTTQRDSHEQYF.

This rearrangement joins TRBV28 to TRBJ2-6; 8 nucleotides align to TRBD1. This CDR3 comprises 15 residues. Germline V gene data show CDR1 as MDHEN and CDR2 as SYDVKM. After removal of 5 bases from V and 4 bases from J, the junction contained 4 bases not matched to a gene. DNA for the CDR3: TGTGCCAGCAGTGACACAGGGGGAGGGGCCAACGTCCTGACTTTC. Translating it yields CASSDTGGGANVLTF.

V is TRBV11-2 and J is TRBJ2-3; 9 positions agree with TRBD2. The junction had 14 bases not matched to a gene; V was cut back by 5 bases and J by 5 bases. CDR1 and CDR2 (germline): SGHAT, FQNNGV. The CDR3 runs to 17 residues. In DNA form, the CDR3 reads TGTGCCAGCAGCCGGGGGGATGGCGGGAGGGCCGGAGATACGCAGTATTTT. Residues: CASSRGDGGRAGDTQYF. Supplemented by reference TRBV11-2 and TRBJ2-3, the full variable domain reads EAGVAQSPRYKIIEKRQSVAFWCNPISGHATLYWYQQILGQGPKLLIQFQNNGVVDDSQLPKDRFSAERLKGVDSTLKIQPAKLEDSAVYLCASSRGDGGRAGDTQYFGPGTRLTVL.

V usage is TRBV28 and J usage is TRBJ2-5, with TRBD2 matching 7 bases. The DNA matches TRBJ2-7 better at its end, which makes the J call doubtful. Germline V gene sequence: CDR1 MDHEN, CDR2 SYDVKM. The CDR3 sequence is 15 residues long. CDR3 region: CASSKGGSESYEQYF. Written as DNA, the CDR3 is TGTGCCAGCTCCAAGGGAGGGAGCGAGTCCTACGAGCAGTACTTC.